This T cell receptor (beta chain) comes out of a study of T cell responses to AZD1222 COVID-19 vaccine. Study-wide results and limits: Repertoire sampling happened only post peak T cell response.

The protocol was immunoSEQ multiplex PCR, while the TCRdb copy is restricted to in-frame clones and leaves out a portion. The sample carries some 150,000 clones, approximately 94% recorded once. This CDR3 region has 14 residues. V shed 2 bases and J shed 5 bases, with 12 bases lying between them. Germline V CDR1 and CDR2: MNHEY, SVGAGI. Regarding this clone: The antigen remains undetermined.

The V and J genes are TRBV6-5 and TRBJ2-5; D is possibly TRBD2 (5 bases). The specimen comprised peripheral blood, sampled on day 0 of AZD1222 vaccination. The origin of this receptor is an adult in good health. The CDR3 spells CASSYPLVWETQYF. CDR3 nucleotide sequence: TGTGCCAGCAGTTACCCACTAGTTTGGGAGACCCAGTACTTC.